This TCR beta chain was obtained from a study of radiotherapy plus CTLA-4 blockade in lung cancer (dated by TCRdb to the late 2010s). Broadly, across the study: Among enrolled patients, about 19% had an objective response and around 33% reached disease control.

Library prep was done by the immunoSEQ multiplex PCR assay. The table comes from immuneACCESS by way of TCRdb, which keeps in-frame sequences with V and J called. Part of the clones is missing from these tables; in studies checked, under half for an unresolved V gene and the rest for unknown reasons. This sample lists 45,000 to 60,000 clones; roughly 77% were detected once. In total, the top ten clones hold 7.5% to 9.5% of the sample. Concerning this clone itself: This clone's antigen is unknown. No much larger clone is present one base from it, and per-base qualities are unavailable.

Paper-wide results and their limitations: Early dynamic changes in blood T cell clones, together with increased serum interferon-beta after radiation, were reported as the strongest predictors of response. After treatment with radiotherapy and ipilimumab, TCR clones that originated in tumors expanded in peripheral blood.

The study evaluated CTLA-4 blockade (ipilimumab) given together with focal radiation therapy in patients who had chemo-refractory metastatic non-small-cell lung cancer. V is cut by 1 base and J by 8 bases, and the space between the germline ends is 11 bases. Based on the germline V gene, the CDR1 and CDR2 sequences are MGHDK and SYGVNS. The CDR3 goes from the cysteine to the phenylalanine over 13 residues. Only CDR3 DNA is held: 39 bases, read in frame from base 1. The receptor's source is a human donor with non-small cell lung cancer who had a complete response to radiotherapy plus ipilimumab. The chain is encoded by TRBV25-1 joined to TRBJ1-2; matching of 6 bases hints at TRBD1 as the D gene. The material was peripheral blood, obtained from a patient treated with radiotherapy plus ipilimumab. The CDR3 region: CASSELGAIGYTF. The base sequence is TGTGCCAGCAGTGAATTGGGGGCAATCGGCTACACCTTC.